The 18 T cell receptor beta chains given below trace back to one sample, sequenced in a study of cytotoxic CD8 clonotypes in ibrutinib-treated CLL. TCRdb keeps only in-frame clones here, not all; method: immunoSEQ multiplex PCR. The table lists about 200,000 clones, more than 75% of them singletons, with 9.5% to 12% in the top ten. The material was PBMCs, obtained after 12 months of ibrutinib treatment. These receptors were obtained from a human donor with chronic lymphocytic leukemia.

J is TRBJ1-1 and V is TRBV28; D perhaps matches TRBD1 (5 bases). Trimming pared 6 bases from V and 11 bases from J, leaving 19 bases between. The CDR3 runs 13 residues. Germline V gives CDR1 MDHEN, CDR2 SYDVKM. CDR3 in amino acids: CASSNLLGLFAFF. The CDR3 DNA is TGTGCCAGCAGCAACCTTTTGGGGCTGTTCGCTTTCTTT.

V and J are TRBV16 and TRBJ1-2, with no clear D. V lost 4 bases, J lost 8 bases, and 14 bases lay in between. Germline V gene sequence: CDR1 KGHSY, CDR2 FQNENV. CDR3 length equals 13 residues. This chain's CDR3 is CASSPGENNGYTF. The CDR3 DNA sequence: TGTGCCAGCAGCCCTGGGGAGAACAACGGCTACACCTTC.

This clone has just one count. This chain links TRBV11-2 with TRBJ2-1; TRBD2 agrees at 11 bases. Germline CDR1 is SGHAT and CDR2 is FQNNGV. Germline trimming cut 7 bases from V and 10 bases from J; bases unmatched to any gene: 12. The CDR3 runs 15 residues. Here the CDR3 reads CASTPLSGRAPEQFF. In nucleotides, the CDR3 is TGTGCCAGCACCCCCCTTAGCGGGAGGGCCCCCGAGCAGTTCTTC.

V and J are TRBV28 and TRBJ1-1; no clear D gene. CDR1 and CDR2 from the germline V gene are MDHEN and SYDVKM. Trimming stripped 4 bases from V and 4 bases from J, with 13 bases between. There are 14 residues in the CDR3. The CDR3 sequence: CASSSAGKSTEAFF. As DNA, the CDR3 is TGTGCCAGCAGTTCCGCCGGCAAGAGCACTGAAGCTTTCTTT.

This CDR3 is CASSSGLATDTQYF. CDR3 bases: TGCGCCAGCAGCTCGGGACTTGCCACAGATACGCAGTATTTT. The chain combines TRBV5-1 with TRBJ2-3; a weak D match, TRBD2 (6 bases). This CDR3 spans 14 amino acids. The ends were cut back, 3 bases at V and 2 bases at J, with 10 bases in the middle. The germline V gene encodes CDR1 SGHRS and CDR2 YFSETQ. The variable domain in full, with the rest retrieved from reference TRBV5-1 and TRBJ2-3, is KAGVTQTPRYLIKTRGQQVTLSCSPISGHRSVSWYQQTPGQGLQFLFEYFSETQRNKGNFPGRFSGRQFSNSRSEMNVSTLELGDSALYLCASSSGLATDTQYFGPGTRLTVL.

The chain employs TRBV27 and TRBJ2-2; D is ambiguous. V lost 3 bases and J 4 bases, leaving 12 bases between the germline ends. The germline V gene encodes CDR1 MNHEY and CDR2 SMNVEV (reference sequence). The CDR3 loop spans 15 amino acids. CDR3 DNA: TGTGCCAGCAGTTTTCGGCCTCTTAGCACCGGGGAGCTGTTTTTT. This sequence encodes CASSFRPLSTGELFF.

The gene calls are TRBV5-4 and TRBJ2-7, with D perhaps matching TRBD1 (6 bases). This CDR3 region has 14 residues. Germline V gives CDR1 SGHNT, CDR2 YYREEE (reference sequence). V gave up 0 bases and J gave up 5 bases, with 12 bases separating them. The CDR3 DNA follows: TGTGCCAGCAGCTTGGAACAGGGTAACCACGAGCAGTACTTC. Amino acids: CASSLEQGNHEQYF. Filled out from reference TRBV5-4 and TRBJ2-7, the complete variable domain reads ETGVTQSPTHLIKTRGQQVTLRCSSQSGHNTVSWYQQALGQGPQFIFQYYREEENGRGNFPPRFSGLQFPNYSSELNVNALELDDSALYLCASSLEQGNHEQYFGPGTRLTVT.

This rearrangement joins TRBV27 to TRBJ1-5; D is uncertain. Per the germline V gene, CDR1 is MNHEY and CDR2 is SMNVEV (reference sequence). V was shortened by 4 bases and J by 2 bases, with 3 bases between the two germline ends. The CDR3 contains 12 residues. The CDR3 here is CASSSRNQPQHF. The CDR3 DNA reads as TGTGCCAGCAGTTCACGCAATCAGCCCCAGCATTTT.

The rearrangement joins TRBV7-3 to TRBJ2-1; D is uncertain. CDR1 and CDR2 from the germline V gene are SGHTA and FQGTGA. Trimming shortened V by 2 bases and J by 1 base, and 9 bases separated the two germline ends. The CDR3 is made up of 15 amino acids. The CDR3 here is CASSLLWDSYNEQFF. The CDR3 nucleotides read TGTGCCAGCAGCTTATTATGGGATTCCTACAATGAGCAGTTCTTC.

V usage is TRBV7-3 and J usage is TRBJ1-6, with D perhaps matching TRBD1 (5 bases). CDR1 SGHTA and CDR2 FQGTGA come from the germline V gene. The length of the CDR3 is 14 residues. V was clipped by 2 bases and J by 7 bases, with 9 bases between them. The CDR3 DNA is TGTGCCAGCAGCTTAGGCGGGGGGAATTCACCCCTCCACTTT. It translates to CASSLGGGNSPLHF.

In DNA form, the CDR3 reads TGCGCCAGCAGCATCGACAGGGTCGGCACTGAAGCTTTCTTT. Its translation: CASSIDRVGTEAFF. This rearrangement joins TRBV5-1 to TRBJ1-1; 7 bases align to TRBD1. The CDR3 is 14 residues long. J gave up 4 bases and V 4 bases, and 7 bases lay outside the gene matches. Germline-derived CDR1 and CDR2 are SGHRS and YFSETQ.

The V call is TRBV27, the J call TRBJ2-7; 12 bases fit TRBD2. CDR3 length equals 16 residues. Trimming at V came to 3 bases and at J to 7 bases, leaving 10 bases not matched to a gene. CDR1 is MNHEY and CDR2 is SMNVEV in the germline V gene (reference sequence). The CDR3 spells CASSFLAGGPSGEQYF. The CDR3 nucleotides are TGTGCCAGCAGTTTTCTAGCGGGAGGGCCCTCGGGGGAGCAGTACTTC.

The CDR3 DNA sequence: TGTGCCAGCAGCTTAGTAGGAGGGATTCCCCTTCTCTCTGGAAACACCATATATTTT. Amino acids: CASSLVGGIPLLSGNTIYF. The J gene is TRBJ1-3, the V gene TRBV11-3; D is unresolved. The CDR3 loop spans 19 amino acids. The germline gives CDR1 SGHNT, CDR2 YENEEA. The germline V and J ends were trimmed by 1 base and 0 bases, with 19 bases remaining between them.

The chain combines TRBV27 with TRBJ2-7; D is perhaps TRBD1 (6 bases). Looked up from germline, CDR1 is MNHEY and CDR2 is SMNVEV (reference sequence). V was trimmed by 5 bases and J by 5 bases, leaving 13 bases between them. This CDR3 has 13 residues. CDR3 residues: CASSHPGDHEQYF. The CDR3 DNA sequence: TGTGCCAGCAGTCATCCAGGGGACCACGAGCAGTACTTC.

This clone was observed a few times. This chain connects TRBV21-1 to TRBJ1-2. TRBV21-1 is an annotated pseudogene. The CDR3 has 12 amino acids. The CDR3 reads CASSNLNYGYTF. The CDR3 region has the DNA TGTGCCAGCAGCAATTTAAACTATGGCTACACCTTC.

The genes are TRBV28 and TRBJ1-2; no definite D call. This CDR3 region has 13 residues. CDR1 and CDR2 from the germline V gene are MDHEN and SYDVKM. The V and J ends lost 4 bases and 4 bases respectively, with 10 bases between them. CDR3 region: CASSYSQPYGYTF. The CDR3, as DNA: TGTGCCAGCAGTTATTCACAGCCCTATGGCTACACCTTC.

This chain connects TRBV29-1 to TRBJ1-2; TRBD1 is a possible D gene (6 bases). Germline V CDR1 and CDR2: SQVTM, ANQGSEA. Deletions cut 8 bases from V and 8 bases from J, with 15 bases between. The CDR3 extends over 11 amino acids. The DNA of the CDR3 is TGCAGCACCCGTGAGGGGGGAGGCTACACCTTC. Translation: CSTREGGGYTF. The complete variable domain, with remaining parts taken from reference TRBV29-1 and TRBJ1-2, reads SAVISQKPSRDICQRGTSLTIQCQVDSQVTMMFWYRQQPGQSLTLIATANQGSEATYESGFVIDKFPISRPNLTFSTLTVSNMSPEDSSIYLCSTREGGGYTFGSGTRLTVV.

This clone came up a few times. The chain employs TRBV6-6 and TRBJ2-4, with TRBD2 identical over 8 bases. The germline V gene has CDR1 MNHNY and CDR2 SVGAGI (reference sequence). Germline trimming cut 4 bases from V and 12 bases from J; bases unmatched to any gene: 17. This CDR3 is built from 16 residues. The CDR3 loop reads CASSFPSGSATETQYF. In DNA form, the CDR3 reads TGTGCCAGCAGTTTTCCAAGCGGGAGCGCCACAGAAACTCAGTACTTC.